This T cell receptor beta chain was captured in a study of CD8+ T cells in alopecia areata. Across the whole study: Skin from roughly 6-12-month-old C3H/HeJ graft donors with spontaneous alopecia went to approximately 6-11-week-old female C3H/HeJ mice. Regarding the study as a whole: It was lesional scalp, especially alopecia totalis/universalis, that showed higher clonality than normal scalp. Against the mouse data, patients shared TCRs less clearly, possibly for HLA reasons. Tissue-resident alphabeta T cells belonging to normal skin likewise get sequenced within scalp specimens.

Sequencing relied on a cDNA template that was reverse transcribed from extracted RNA. TCRdb's copy holds only in-frame clones and misses some; the assay was immunoSEQ multiplex PCR. The sample yields over 250,000 clones, without any singletons. Sorting of pooled cutaneous lymph node cells used CD4, CD8alpha, NKG2D, NKG2ACE and other markers. This clone showed up many times. Its antigen is undetermined. Any gene name here is a mouse gene name. Additional DNA sequences in this sample encode the identical CDR3. Sequenced: CD4+ T cells sorted from a lymph node. The TCR originated in a C3H/HeJ mouse with alopecia areata. The MHC haplotype of the strain is H2-k.

Partial CDR3 DNA: TGTGCCAGCAGTGGGGACAGAAATTCGCCC. As protein: CASSGDRNSP. In full, the CDR3 is CASSGDRNSPLYF. This chain connects TRBV13-1 to TRBJ1-6; TRBD1 agrees at 7 bases. Coverage ceases 3 residues before the CDR3 finishes, and the germline J gene fills in the end. TRBJ1-6 qualifies as an ORF whose function is uncertain. The germline CDR1 and CDR2 sequences are NSHNY and SYGAGN. CDR3 length: 13 residues. Trimming removed 3 bases from V and 7 bases from J; junction bases left unmatched: 1.